The rows below give T cell receptor beta chains drawn from one sample of a study of shared clonotypes between healthy human individuals. TCRdb's copy holds only in-frame clones and misses some; the assay was immunoSEQ multiplex PCR. The repertoire consists of about 2 million clones, with 85% to 95% occurring once and the leading ten covering 0.85% to 1.3%. Sequenced sample: naive CD8+ T cells sorted from blood. The receptor source for this set is a man in his late teens or twenties in good health. The CDR3 runs from the conserved cysteine through the conserved F or W. Each record gives: clone size, V gene, J gene, D gene, CDR3 protein, CDR3 DNA. The D gene is left open where the match is weak. Not all rows give a size; the values are once, few, many and, for expanded clones, a class.

>.|TRBV7-9|TRBJ1-1|.
CASSPHSSTEAFF
TGTGCCAGCAGCCCTCATTCCAGCACTGAAGCTTTCTTT
>.|TRBV19|TRBJ1-2|.
CASSAGVGYTF
TGTGCCAGTAGTGCCGGGGTAGGCTACACCTTC
>.|TRBV4-3|TRBJ2-1|.
CASSQYRASGPFEIEQFF
TGCGCCAGCAGCCAATATAGGGCCTCCGGGCCTTTTGAAATCGAGCAGTTCTTC
>.|TRBV5-6|TRBJ2-4|.
CASSSSAKNIQYF
TGTGCCAGCAGCTCCTCGGCCAAAAACATTCAGTACTTC
>.|TRBV10-3|TRBJ2-7|.
CAISDGRVYEQYF
TGTGCCATCAGTGACGGCAGGGTGTACGAGCAGTACTTC
>once|TRBV19|TRBJ2-3|.
CASSTGQGSDTQYF
TGTGCCAGTAGTACAGGGCAGGGCTCAGATACGCAGTATTTT
>.|TRBV19|TRBJ2-1|.
CASTVGSFNEQFF
TGTGCCAGTACCGTCGGGTCCTTCAATGAGCAGTTCTTC
>.|TRBV27|TRBJ2-2|TRBD1
CASIDRVTGELFF
TGTGCCAGCATCGACAGGGTAACCGGGGAGCTGTTTTTT
>.|TRBV6-6|TRBJ2-3|.
CASSPRVVTGTDTQYF
TGTGCCAGCAGTCCCCGGGTGGTGACGGGCACAGATACGCAGTATTTT
>.|TRBV4-1|TRBJ2-7|.
CASSQGPSYEQYF
TGCGCCAGCAGCCAAGGGCCCTCCTACGAGCAGTACTTC
>.|TRBV5-6|TRBJ2-5|.
CASSLTGAARETQYF
TGTGCCAGCAGCCTTACGGGGGCCGCCCGAGAGACCCAGTACTTC
>.|TRBV19|TRBJ1-5|.
CASSMGQYSNQPQHF
TGTGCCAGTAGTATGGGGCAGTATAGCAATCAGCCCCAGCATTTT
>.|TRBV7-6|TRBJ2-7|.
CASSLAEDEQYF
TGTGCCAGCAGCTTAGCCGAGGACGAGCAGTACTTC
>.|TRBV11-2|TRBJ2-1|.
CASSSWTSPGDEQFF
TGTGCCAGCAGCTCCTGGACCTCCCCGGGCGATGAGCAGTTCTTC
>once|TRBV9|TRBJ2-1|TRBD2
CASSPGTSGNEQFF
TGTGCCAGCAGCCCCGGGACTAGCGGCAATGAGCAGTTCTTC
>.|TRBV5-6|TRBJ2-1|TRBD2
CASSLGLAGGSRYNEQFF
TGTGCCAGCAGCTTGGGCCTAGCGGGAGGAAGTAGGTACAATGAGCAGTTCTTC
>.|TRBV18|TRBJ2-7|.
CASSPRGVHEQYF
TGTGCCAGCTCACCCCGGGGCGTCCACGAGCAGTACTTC
>.|TRBV29-1|TRBJ2-7|.
CSVAGGNGEQYF
TGCAGCGTTGCTGGGGGCAACGGCGAGCAGTACTTC
>.|TRBV2|TRBJ2-7|TRBD1
CASSPAGDRGRGEQYF
TGTGCCAGCAGTCCGGCGGGGGACAGGGGGCGCGGCGAGCAGTACTTC
>.|TRBV28|TRBJ2-3|TRBD2
CASTLGLALSTDTQYF
TGTGCCAGCACCTTGGGACTAGCGCTTAGCACAGATACGCAGTATTTT
>.|TRBV30|TRBJ1-1|.
CAWSEWGGTEAFF
TGTGCCTGGAGTGAGTGGGGCGGGACTGAAGCTTTCTTT
>.|TRBV7-9|TRBJ2-2|TRBD1
CASSSGTGQKAGELFF
TGTGCCAGCAGCTCTGGGACAGGGCAAAAGGCCGGGGAGCTGTTTTTT
>.|TRBV21-1|TRBJ2-1|.
CASSKAGTASGRVYNEQFF
TGTGCCAGCAGCAAAGCTGGGACAGCCAGCGGGAGGGTTTACAATGAGCAGTTCTTC
>once|TRBV4-3|TRBJ2-1|.
CASSQDLAGLGEQFF
TGCGCCAGCAGCCAAGATTTGGCAGGGTTGGGTGAGCAGTTCTTC
>.|TRBV5-1|TRBJ2-1|.
CASSLGYLSDEQFF
TGCGCCAGCAGCTTGGGTTATTTAAGCGATGAGCAGTTCTTC
>once|TRBV7-6|TRBJ2-5|.
CASRGDDLHHQETQYF
TGTGCCAGCAGGGGGGACGACCTACACCACCAAGAGACCCAGTACTTC
>.|TRBV13|TRBJ1-1|.
CASSFGERTEAFF
TGTGCCAGCAGCTTTGGGGAACGTACTGAAGCTTTCTTT
>.|TRBV9|TRBJ2-2|.
CASSTTNLVPNTGELFF
TGTGCCAGCAGCACGACCAACTTAGTGCCTAACACCGGGGAGCTGTTTTTT
>.|TRBV5-4|TRBJ2-3|.
CASSLEGASTDTQYF
TGTGCCAGCAGCTTGGAGGGAGCAAGCACAGATACGCAGTATTTT
>.|TRBV11-2|TRBJ2-5|.
CASSLGSARTGETQYF
TGTGCCAGCAGCTTAGGGAGTGCCCGCACGGGAGAGACCCAGTACTTC
>.|TRBV5-6|TRBJ2-7|TRBD1
CASSLGQGPYEQYF
TGTGCCAGCAGCCTAGGACAGGGCCCCTACGAGCAGTACTTC
>.|TRBV27|TRBJ2-1|TRBD2
CASVRTRGGNEQFF
TGTGCCAGCGTAAGGACTAGAGGTGGGAATGAGCAGTTCTTC
>.|TRBV19|TRBJ2-7|TRBD2
CASSAPGTSGRLYEQYF
TGTGCCAGTAGTGCCCCCGGGACTAGCGGGAGATTATACGAGCAGTACTTC
>.|TRBV7-8|TRBJ2-1|.
CASSFLISSNEQFF
TGTGCCAGCAGCTTTTTGATCTCTTCCAATGAGCAGTTCTTC
>.|TRBV11-3|TRBJ1-5|.
CASSLDWGRGHSNQPQHF
TGTGCCAGCAGCTTAGATTGGGGGCGGGGCCATAGCAATCAGCCCCAGCATTTT
>.|TRBV7-2|TRBJ2-2|TRBD2
CASSPLAAPGELFF
TGTGCCAGCAGCCCTCTAGCGGCCCCCGGGGAGCTGTTTTTT
>.|TRBV6-1|TRBJ2-5|.
CASGTLYQETQYF
TGTGCCAGCGGGACACTGTACCAAGAGACCCAGTACTTC
>.|TRBV13|TRBJ2-7|TRBD2
CASSLGLAVYEQYF
TGTGCCAGCAGCTTAGGACTAGCGGTCTACGAGCAGTACTTC
>.|TRBV9|TRBJ2-5|.
CASSVELGIRETQYF
TGTGCCAGCAGCGTAGAGTTGGGGATTCGGGAGACCCAGTACTTC
>once|TRBV2|TRBJ2-7|TRBD1
CASSESKTGLFAYEQYF
TGTGCCAGCAGTGAATCTAAGACAGGGCTCTTCGCCTACGAGCAGTACTTC
>.|TRBV5-1|TRBJ1-1|TRBD1
CASSQDRVNTEAFF
TGCGCCAGCAGCCAGGACAGGGTCAACACTGAAGCTTTCTTT
>.|TRBV4-3|TRBJ2-3|.
CASSQEGVTDTQYF
TGCGCCAGCAGCCAAGAAGGAGTAACAGATACGCAGTATTTT
>.|TRBV7-9|TRBJ2-7|.
CASSPPADVEQYF
TGTGCCAGCAGCCCCCCCGCGGATGTGGAGCAGTACTTC
>.|TRBV19|TRBJ2-2|TRBD1
CASSGTVFTNTGELFF
TGTGCCAGTAGCGGGACAGTCTTTACGAACACCGGGGAGCTGTTTTTT
>.|TRBV30|TRBJ1-1|.
CASDPGTLNEAFF
TGTGCCTCTGACCCGGGGACACTGAATGAAGCTTTCTTT
>.|TRBV6-5|TRBJ2-7|TRBD2
CASSPGLAADYEQYF
TGTGCCAGCAGCCCGGGACTAGCGGCGGACTACGAGCAGTACTTC